A selection of T cell receptor beta chains follows, all from one sample in a study of T cells after yellow fever vaccination. In TCRdb, the 5' RACE reads were re-called with MiXCR into one record per CDR3 protein. The sample lists some 390,000 distinct CDR3 sequences; around a sixth were seen once. The sample was PBMCs, taken before the yellow fever booster vaccination. Receptors originate from a man between 18 and 29 years old who received the YFV17D yellow fever vaccine. CDR3s include the opening cysteine and the closing phenylalanine or tryptophan. The order of the fields is J gene, D gene, V gene, CDR3 protein. D genes are given only for firm matches.

>TRBJ2-7|-|TRBV20-1
CSASTLAGHEQYF
>TRBJ1-1|-|TRBV18
CASSHPPGEQRLSEAFF
>TRBJ1-2|-|TRBV11-2
CASSSRTGTIYGYTF
>TRBJ2-5|TRBD2|TRBV5-1
CASRPGLAMETQYF
>TRBJ1-2|-|TRBV12-3/TRBV12-4
CASSLEGFYGYTF
>TRBJ1-6|-|TRBV10-2
CASKPESSYNSPLHF
>TRBJ2-3|-|TRBV5-1
CASSVTAHSSTDTQYF
>TRBJ1-5|TRBD1|TRBV5-6
CASSLGTGKEQPQHF
>TRBJ2-7|TRBD1|TRBV12-3/TRBV12-4
CASRGQGGPYEQYF
>TRBJ2-1|TRBD2|TRBV10-3
CAISESGGGEQFF
>TRBJ2-7|-|TRBV19
CASSITAASNEQYF
>TRBJ1-1|-|TRBV7-9
CASSSTGEAFF
>TRBJ2-4|-|TRBV6-5
CASSYGHQLAKNIQYF
>TRBJ1-5|-|TRBV6-1
CASSGGRYSNQPQHF
>TRBJ2-5|-|TRBV6-1
CASSPVLQETQYF
>TRBJ2-1|-|TRBV12-3/TRBV12-4
CASRSRGPSSYTEQFF
>TRBJ2-1|TRBD2|TRBV7-9
CASIERTLGTRGTSSYNEQFF
>TRBJ2-3|-|TRBV30
CAWRWRGQDTQYF
>TRBJ1-1|-|TRBV12-3/TRBV12-4
CASRGPFAEAFF
>TRBJ2-1|-|TRBV11-2
CASSSARGRYNEQFF
>TRBJ2-1|-|TRBV3-1
CASSQPRSSSEQFF
>TRBJ1-6|TRBD1|TRBV20-1
CSARTGKENSPLHF
>TRBJ1-2|-|TRBV20-1
CSADVTGIDYGYTF